This record covers a single T cell receptor (beta chain). The data were produced by immunoSEQ multiplex PCR, yet TCRdb's version contains in-frame clones alone and is incomplete. The sample has 200,000 to 250,000 clones; around 84% are singletons. These data originate in a study of blood T cell repertoires in COVID-19. Looked up from germline, CDR1 is GTSNPN and CDR2 is SVGIG (reference sequence). V shed 0 bases and J shed 7 bases, with 12 bases lying between them. There are 13 residues in the CDR3. Sequencing was performed on peripheral blood. The chain links TRBV30 to TRBJ1-2; D not certain. The origin of this receptor is a man aged 35-49 years with acute or convalescent COVID-19. The CDR3 DNA sequence: TGTGCCTGGAGTGTACGATCGGGGATTGGCTACACCTTC. It translates to CAWSVRSGIGYTF.